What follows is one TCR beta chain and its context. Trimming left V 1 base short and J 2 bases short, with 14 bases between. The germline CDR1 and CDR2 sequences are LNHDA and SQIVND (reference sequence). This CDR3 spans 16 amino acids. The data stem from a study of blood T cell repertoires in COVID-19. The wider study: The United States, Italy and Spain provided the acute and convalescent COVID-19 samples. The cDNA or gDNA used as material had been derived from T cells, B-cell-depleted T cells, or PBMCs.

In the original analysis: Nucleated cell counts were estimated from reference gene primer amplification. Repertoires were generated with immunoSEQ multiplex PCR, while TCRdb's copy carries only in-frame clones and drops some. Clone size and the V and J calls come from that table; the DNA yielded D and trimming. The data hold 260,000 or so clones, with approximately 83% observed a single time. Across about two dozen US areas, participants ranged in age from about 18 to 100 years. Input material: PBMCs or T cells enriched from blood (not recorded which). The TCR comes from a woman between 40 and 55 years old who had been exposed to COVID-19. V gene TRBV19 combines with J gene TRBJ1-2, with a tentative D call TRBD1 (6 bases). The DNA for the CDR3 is TGTGCCAGTAGTATAGGTCTTTACAGGGAGAACTATGGCTACACCTTC. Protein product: CASSIGLYRENYGYTF.